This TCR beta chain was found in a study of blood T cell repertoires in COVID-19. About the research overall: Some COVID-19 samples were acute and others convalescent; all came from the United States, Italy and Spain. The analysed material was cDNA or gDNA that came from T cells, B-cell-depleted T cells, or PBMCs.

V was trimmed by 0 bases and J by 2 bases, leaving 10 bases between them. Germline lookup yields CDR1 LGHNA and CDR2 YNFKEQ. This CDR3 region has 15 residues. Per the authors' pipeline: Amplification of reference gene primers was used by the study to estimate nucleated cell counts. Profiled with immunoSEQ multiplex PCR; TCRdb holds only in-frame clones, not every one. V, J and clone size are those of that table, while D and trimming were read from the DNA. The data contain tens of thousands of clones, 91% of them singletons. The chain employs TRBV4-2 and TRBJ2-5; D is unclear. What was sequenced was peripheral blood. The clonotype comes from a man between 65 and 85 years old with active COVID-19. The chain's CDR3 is CASSQDPSRQETQYF. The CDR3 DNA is TGTGCCAGCAGCCAAGATCCGAGCAGGCAAGAGACCCAGTACTTC.